The 32 T cell receptor beta chains in this list originate from one sample, sequenced in a study of Ad26.COV2.S vaccination and SARS-CoV-2 variants. As for treatment: about 20 received Ad26.COV2.S at low or high dose, single or two shots; roughly five received placebo; per-sample allocation not given. Sampling occurred on day 63 after the first vaccine or placebo injection. Libraries were prepared by immunoSEQ multiplex PCR; TCRdb keeps only in-frame clonotypes and omits some of them. This table has about 370,000 clones, approximately 91% appearing once. The sequencing used peripheral blood, collected in a trial of Ad26.COV2.S vaccine versus placebo. The receptors were gathered from a person between 18 and 65 years old who received the Ad26.COV2.S COVID-19 vaccine or a placebo.

The chain recombines TRBV29-1 with TRBJ2-2; unclear D gene. CDR1 and CDR2 (germline): SQVTM, ANQGSEA. V lost 1 base and J lost 4, with 7 bases in between. This CDR3 region has 13 residues. CDR3 nucleotides: TGCAGCGTTGAAGGTCTCCTCACCGGGGAGCTGTTTTTT. Translating it yields CSVEGLLTGELFF.

J is TRBJ2-3 and V is TRBV19; 7 nucleotides align to TRBD2. Looked up from germline, CDR1 is LNHDA and CDR2 is SQIVND (reference sequence). The J segment lost 0 bases and the V segment lost 7 bases, leaving 10 bases of the junction unmatched. The CDR3 is made up of 16 amino acids. CDR3 loop: CASTPRGAGSTDTQYF. CDR3 in DNA: TGTGCCAGTACCCCTCGAGGAGCGGGAAGCACAGATACGCAGTATTTT.

The CDR3 reads CASSLDSRGYEQYF. The CDR3 nucleotides are TGCGCCAGCAGCTTAGACAGCCGGGGGTACGAGCAGTACTTC. The chain joins TRBV5-1 to TRBJ2-7; possibly TRBD2 for D (6 bases). The CDR3 sequence is 14 residues long. Germline V gene data show CDR1 as SGHRS and CDR2 as YFSETQ. V was cut by 2 bases and J by 4 bases, with 13 bases left in between.

This sequence joins TRBV30 and TRBJ1-1; D unresolved. CDR3 length: 12 residues. Germline CDR1 reads GTSNPN; CDR2 reads SVGIG (reference sequence). Trimming cost V 4 bases and J 4 bases, with 10 bases left between them. CDR3 nucleotide sequence: TGTGCCTGGACCACCTTGAGCACTGAAGCTTTCTTT. Protein: CAWTTLSTEAFF.

The rearrangement links TRBV5-6 to TRBJ2-2; 9 nucleotides line up with TRBD1. The CDR3 is made up of 14 amino acids. With 4 bases clipped from V and 6 bases from J, the junction kept 4 bases outside the gene matches. The germline V gene encodes CDR1 SGHDT and CDR2 YYEEEE. The CDR3: CASSRRTGAGELFF. The CDR3, as DNA: TGTGCCAGCAGCAGACGGACAGGGGCCGGGGAGCTGTTTTTT.

V gene TRBV19 combines with J gene TRBJ2-2; D unclear. The CDR3 runs 14 residues. CDR1 and CDR2 (germline): LNHDA, SQIVND (reference sequence). V lost 5 bases and J 4 bases, leaving 11 bases between the germline ends. The CDR3 sequence is CASSGKVTTGELFF. The CDR3, as DNA: TGTGCCAGTAGTGGGAAGGTAACCACCGGGGAGCTGTTTTTT.

The chain joins TRBV7-2 to TRBJ2-5; TRBD2 agrees at 7 bases. Germline assignment: CDR1 SGHTA and CDR2 FQGNSA. V lost 0 bases to trimming and J lost 5 bases; unmatched junction nucleotides: 9. This CDR3 is 16 amino acids long. The DNA of the CDR3 is TGTGCCAGCAGCTTAGCTAGCCAGCGGGGAAGGGAGACCCAGTACTTC. Encoded protein: CASSLASQRGRETQYF.

V usage is TRBV4-2 and J usage is TRBJ1-2; weak D call: TRBD1 (6 bases). Germline values: CDR1 LGHNA, CDR2 YNFKEQ. V was trimmed by 1 base and J by 8 bases, leaving 11 bases between them. The CDR3 is 13 amino acids. CDR3 nucleotide sequence: TGTGCCAGCAGCCAAGTGAAGGGGGAGGGCTACACCTTC. As protein: CASSQVKGEGYTF.

The chain carries TRBV28 and TRBJ2-2; 7 nucleotides line up with TRBD1. Trimming cost V 6 bases and J 3 bases; bases outside gene matches: 10. The CDR3 sequence is 16 residues long. CDR1 is MDHEN, CDR2 SYDVKM, per germline. In nucleotides, the CDR3 is TGTGCCAGCAGCTCCGTTGGGGGACAGTACACCGGGGAGCTGTTTTTT. Translation: CASSSVGGQYTGELFF.

Points on this clone: The same CDR3 can be traced to other DNA sequences in this sample. The J gene is TRBJ1-5, the V gene TRBV2, with 7 bases that match TRBD1. The V gene's germline CDR1 is SNHLY and CDR2 FYNNEI. V shed 6 bases, J shed 2 bases, and the junction held 7 bases outside the gene matches. The CDR3 extends over 15 amino acids. The CDR3 spells CASRDRASGNQPQHF. The CDR3 nucleotides read TGTGCCAGCAGAGACAGGGCCTCTGGCAATCAGCCCCAGCATTTT. Drawing the rest from reference TRBV2 and TRBJ1-5, the complete variable domain is EPEVTQTPSHQVTQMGQEVILRCVPISNHLYFYWYRQILGQKVEFLVSFYNNEISEKSEIFDDQFSVERPDGSNFTLKIRSTKLEDSAMYFCASRDRASGNQPQHFGDGTRLSIL.

The V and J genes are TRBV28 and TRBJ2-1; 8 bases are a match to TRBD2. Germline CDR1 and CDR2: MDHEN and SYDVKM. V lost 7 bases, J lost 4 bases, and 12 bases stayed unmatched. The CDR3 extends over 16 amino acids. CDR3 amino acids: CASIDPKLAVYNEQFF. The CDR3 region has the DNA TGTGCCAGCATTGACCCAAAACTAGCGGTTTACAATGAGCAGTTCTTC.

This chain joins TRBV19 and TRBJ1-5; D not certain. Germline CDR1 is LNHDA and CDR2 is SQIVND (reference sequence). This CDR3 has 16 amino acids. V lost 2 bases and J 4 bases, leaving 15 bases between the germline ends. The CDR3 loop is CASSIMQTTLNQPQHF. The CDR3 DNA is TGTGCCAGTAGTATAATGCAGACCACACTTAATCAGCCCCAGCATTTT. Full variable domain (rest looked up from reference TRBV19 and TRBJ1-5): DGGITQSPKYLFRKEGQNVTLSCEQNLNHDAMYWYRQDPGQGLRLIYYSQIVNDFQKGDIAEGYSVSREKKESFPLTVTSAQKNPTAFYLCASSIMQTTLNQPQHFGDGTRLSIL.

The chain joins TRBV24-1 to TRBJ2-1, with 7 positions matching TRBD1. Germline CDR1 and CDR2: KGHDR and SFDVKD. CDR3 length equals 14 residues. The J segment lost 0 bases and the V segment lost 5 bases, leaving 0 bases of the junction unmatched. This CDR3 is CATSGDSSYNEQFF. CDR3 in DNA: TGTGCCACCAGTGGGGACAGCTCCTACAATGAGCAGTTCTTC.

V is TRBV19 and J is TRBJ2-7; D may be TRBD1 or TRBD2 (5 bases each). V lost 3 bases and J 6 bases, leaving 12 bases between the germline ends. The CDR3 sequence is 13 residues long. From germline, CDR1 is LNHDA and CDR2 SQIVND (reference sequence). The CDR3 loop is CASSMGLAGEQYF. CDR3 in DNA: TGTGCCAGTAGTATGGGGCTAGCTGGCGAGCAGTACTTC. Full variable domain (outside the CDR3, taken from reference TRBV19 and TRBJ2-7): DGGITQSPKYLFRKEGQNVTLSCEQNLNHDAMYWYRQDPGQGLRLIYYSQIVNDFQKGDIAEGYSVSREKKESFPLTVTSAQKNPTAFYLCASSMGLAGEQYFGPGTRLTVT.

CDR3 nucleotide sequence: TGTGCCAGTACCATCAGCGGTGGTAGCGCAGATACGCAGTATTTT. Protein sequence: CASTISGGSADTQYF. V and J are TRBV19 and TRBJ2-3, with a tentative D call TRBD2 (5 bases). From germline, CDR1 is LNHDA and CDR2 SQIVND (reference sequence). The V end lost 7 bases, the J end lost 4 bases, and 18 bases lay between the germline ends. This CDR3 has 15 residues.

Details on this clone: At one end the junction does not follow the germline gene, possibly because of a read error. This chain connects TRBV28 to TRBJ1-5; the match to TRBD1 covers 7 bases. The CDR3 extends over 15 amino acids. Germline V gene data show CDR1 as MDHEN and CDR2 as SYDVKM. The chain's CDR3 is CASSQVGGGNQPQHF. The CDR3 coding sequence is TGTGCCAGCAGCCAGGTTGGAGGGGGCAACCAGCCCCAGCATTTT.

The CDR3 nucleotides read TGTGCCAGCAGTTACCCGACCGGAGGTAGCGGGAGGGCCACTTACAATGAGCAGTTCTTC. It codes for CASSYPTGGSGRATYNEQFF. The chain has TRBV6-2 or TRBV6-3 and TRBJ2-1; 11 nucleotides align to TRBD2. This CDR3 region has 20 residues. V gave up 2 bases and J gave up 4 bases; unmatched junction bases: 16. Germline CDR1 and CDR2: MNHEY and SVGEGT.

The chain joins TRBV9 to TRBJ2-2; tentative D call: TRBD2 (5 bases). The V gene lost 3 bases and the J gene lost 5 bases, with 11 bases spanning the gap. This CDR3 contains 14 residues. Germline CDR1 SGDLS, CDR2 YYNGEE. CDR3: CASSARPGTGELFF. The CDR3 nucleotides are TGTGCCAGCAGCGCTCGTCCGGGAACCGGGGAGCTGTTTTTT.

This chain uses TRBV5-4 with TRBJ2-7; TRBD1 matches 8 bases. Germline CDR1 and CDR2: SGHNT and YYREEE (reference sequence). V lost 4 bases, J lost 3 bases, and 6 bases stayed unmatched. The CDR3 contains 14 residues. The CDR3 loop is CASSGTDRVYEQYF. The DNA for the CDR3 is TGTGCCAGCAGCGGAACGGACAGGGTCTACGAGCAGTACTTC.

This clone was counted only a few times. This chain joins TRBV9 and TRBJ2-7; 9 bases are shared with TRBD1. Germline loops: CDR1 SGDLS, CDR2 YYNGEE. Trimming cost V 4 bases and J 3 bases; bases outside gene matches: 5. This CDR3 is 14 amino acids long. The CDR3 loop reads CASSTGQGNYEQYF. The CDR3, as DNA: TGTGCCAGCAGCACGGGACAGGGAAACTACGAGCAGTACTTC.

The V and J genes are TRBV2 and TRBJ2-3; D may be TRBD1 or TRBD2 (5 bases each). Trimming removed 7 bases at V and 10 bases at J, with 15 bases between. Germline values: CDR1 SNHLY, CDR2 FYNNEI. CDR3 length equals 12 residues. In nucleotides, the CDR3 is TGTGCCAGCACCACAAGGGGAGTTGCGCAGTATTTT. Translation: CASTTRGVAQYF. Using reference TRBV2 and TRBJ2-3 for the parts outside the CDR3, the full variable domain is EPEVTQTPSHQVTQMGQEVILRCVPISNHLYFYWYRQILGQKVEFLVSFYNNEISEKSEIFDDQFSVERPDGSNFTLKIRSTKLEDSAMYFCASTTRGVAQYFGPGTRLTVL.

V gene TRBV11-2 combines with J gene TRBJ2-3; D remains unclear. V lost 1 base to trimming and J lost 5 bases, with 7 bases between them. The germline CDR1 and CDR2 sequences are SGHAT and FQNNGV. The CDR3 runs 13 residues. The CDR3: CASSLGVGDTQYF. The DNA of the CDR3 is TGTGCCAGCAGCTTAGGGGTTGGAGATACGCAGTATTTT.

The gene calls are TRBV2 and TRBJ2-1; possibly TRBD2 for D (7 bases). Germline V lookup: CDR1 SNHLY, CDR2 FYNNEI. Trimming removed 11 bases at V and 7 bases at J, with 21 bases between. There are 14 residues in the CDR3. The CDR3 DNA is TGTGCCGGGGGGGGCGGGAGCGCTCGGAATGAGCAGTTCTTC. Translation: CAGGGGSARNEQFF.

The CDR3 sequence is CASSSRGGVSEQYF. CDR3 bases: TGTGCCAGCAGCTCGAGAGGGGGGGTAAGCGAGCAGTACTTC. This chain links TRBV5-5 with TRBJ2-7; D perhaps matches TRBD2 (7 bases). Trimming pared 3 bases from V and 6 bases from J, leaving 16 bases between. Looked up from germline, CDR1 is SGHKS and CDR2 is YYEKEE (reference sequence). The CDR3 has 14 amino acids. Filled out from reference TRBV5-5 and TRBJ2-7, the complete variable domain reads DAGVTQSPTHLIKTRGQQVTLRCSPISGHKSVSWYQQVLGQGPQFIFQYYEKEERGRGNFPDRFSARQFPNYSSELNVNALLLGDSALYLCASSSRGGVSEQYFGPGTRLTVT.

The J gene is TRBJ1-3, the V gene TRBV6-6, with D tentatively TRBD1 (5 bases). Deletions cut 5 bases from V and 0 bases from J, with 11 bases between. The CDR3 has 15 residues. Per germline, CDR1 MNHNY and CDR2 SVGAGI (reference sequence). CDR3 nucleotide sequence: TGTGCCAGCAGTCTAGGAGGGGTCTCTGGAAACACCATATATTTT. Translated, it gives CASSLGGVSGNTIYF.

This clone came up once. This chain connects TRBV16 to TRBJ1-1; 8 nucleotides line up with TRBD1. The V and J ends lost 1 base and 4 bases, in that order; junction bases with no gene match: 8. The CDR3 is 16 residues long. Germline CDR1 KGHSY, CDR2 FQNENV. The CDR3 protein is CASSQFSGQESTEAFF. The CDR3 DNA sequence: TGTGCCAGCAGCCAATTCTCGGGACAGGAGAGCACTGAAGCTTTCTTT.

This clone came up once. The rearrangement joins TRBV10-3 to TRBJ2-1, with D perhaps given as TRBD1 or TRBD2 (5 bases each). Trimming took off 8 bases at V and 9 bases at J, with 17 bases between the two ends. Germline lookup yields CDR1 ENHRY and CDR2 SYGVKD. This CDR3 is built from 13 residues. For the CDR3, the DNA is TGTGCCATCGCAACCGCCGAGGGGTCTGAGCAGTTCTTC. It encodes CAIATAEGSEQFF.

The chain uses TRBV19 and TRBJ2-2, with 7 nucleotides matching TRBD2. The V gene's germline CDR1 is LNHDA and CDR2 SQIVND (reference sequence). The CDR3 sequence is 16 residues long. V dropped 5 bases and J dropped 7; count of bases not matched to a gene: 13. CDR3 loop: CASSPRGSGYVGELFF. CDR3 nucleotide sequence: TGTGCCAGTAGTCCTCGTGGTAGCGGGTACGTCGGGGAGCTGTTTTTT.

The CDR3 coding sequence is TGCAGCGCCCCAGAGGGGGCAGATACGCAGTATTTT. Translated, it gives CSAPEGADTQYF. The rearrangement uses TRBV29-1 and TRBJ2-3; TRBD1 might be the D (6 bases). The V gene's germline CDR1 is SQVTM and CDR2 ANQGSEA. The CDR3 contains 12 residues. Trimming pared 7 bases from V and 4 bases from J, leaving 12 bases between.

This chain joins TRBV30 and TRBJ2-1, with D perhaps being TRBD1 or TRBD2 (6 bases each). V lost 1 base and J lost 7, with 14 bases in between. Germline CDR1 reads GTSNPN; CDR2 reads SVGIG (reference sequence). This CDR3 spans 14 amino acids. The CDR3 loop reads CAWSGPRRGNEQFF. CDR3 nucleotides: TGTGCCTGGAGTGGCCCGCGGAGGGGGAATGAGCAGTTCTTC.

This clone came up once. CDR3 sequence reads: CSANLDTQYF. The CDR3, as DNA: TGCAGTGCAAATTTGGATACGCAGTATTTT. The chain couples TRBV20-1 to TRBJ2-3; D not resolved. V lost 6 bases and J 6 bases, leaving 7 bases between the germline ends. The CDR3 contains 10 residues. CDR1 is DFQATT, CDR2 SNEGSKA, per germline (reference sequence).

This clone has only one observation. The rearrangement joins TRBV11-3 to TRBJ2-2, with 9 bases lining up with TRBD1. The J segment lost 4 bases and the V segment lost 1 base, leaving 7 bases of the junction unmatched. Germline V gene data show CDR1 as SGHNT and CDR2 as YENEEA. The CDR3 spans 17 residues. The CDR3 protein is CASSLGEHRGPTGELFF. The CDR3 DNA follows: TGTGCCAGCAGCTTAGGGGAACACAGGGGGCCCACCGGGGAGCTGTTTTTT. Variable domain in full (rest from reference TRBV11-3 and TRBJ2-2): EAGVVQSPRYKIIEKKQPVAFWCNPISGHNTLYWYLQNLGQGPELLIRYENEEAVDDSQLPKDRFSAERLKGVDSTLKIQPAELGDSAVYLCASSLGEHRGPTGELFFGEGSRLTVL.